A selection of T cell receptor beta chains follows, all from one sample in a study of CD8 T cells in Susac syndrome. TCRdb re-analysed the immunoSEQ multiplex PCR reads in MiXCR, keeping a single row per CDR3 protein. The sample consists of 120,000 or so distinct CDR3 sequences, just under 95% of them appearing once. Sequencing was performed on CD8+ T cells from PBMCs. Receptors were obtained from a human donor with Susac syndrome. The CDR3 runs from the conserved cysteine through the conserved F or W. The order of the fields is D gene, clone size, CDR3 length, J gene, V gene, CDR3 protein, CDR3 DNA. The D gene is left open where the match is weak. Clone size is not always given. Where it is, it says once, few, many or a class for expanded clones.

.,.,16,TRBJ1-5,TRBV15,CATSRRSRSPNQPQHF,TGTGCCACCAGCAGAAGGAGTCGGAGCCCCAATCAGCCCCAGCATTTT
.,.,14,TRBJ1-1,TRBV12-3/TRBV12-4,CASSTGLSNTEAFF,TGTGCCAGCAGTACAGGGTTATCGAACACTGAAGCTTTCTTT
.,.,13,TRBJ1-6,TRBV4-3,CASSQDSESPLHF,TGCGCCAGCAGCCAAGATTCGGAGTCACCCCTCCACTTT
TRBD2,.,22,TRBJ2-3,TRBV5-4,CASSSGPFTGLAGGGGADTQYF,TGTGCCAGCAGCTCGGGCCCTTTTACTGGACTAGCGGGGGGAGGTGGCGCAGATACGCAGTATTTT
.,.,13,TRBJ1-2,TRBV18,CASALTPGAGYTF,TGTGCCAGCGCACTTACTCCCGGGGCTGGCTACACCTTC
TRBD2,once,19,TRBJ2-6,TRBV4-1,CASSQAASGGRAGANVLTF,TGCGCCAGCAGCCAAGCGGCGAGCGGGGGGCGGGCCGGGGCCAACGTCCTGACTTTC
.,.,16,TRBJ2-3,TRBV2,CASSPEGSFIADTQYF,TGTGCCAGCAGTCCCGAGGGTAGTTTCATCGCAGATACGCAGTATTTT
TRBD2,.,16,TRBJ2-3,TRBV6-1,CASSKRTSGSTDTQYF,TGTGCCAGCAGTAAGAGGACTAGCGGTAGCACAGATACGCAGTATTTT
.,.,15,TRBJ1-2,TRBV11-2,CASSLEANQNYGYTF,TGTGCCAGCAGCTTAGAGGCCAACCAGAACTATGGCTACACCTTC
.,.,13,TRBJ2-3,TRBV7-3,CASSRVHTDTQYF,TGTGCCAGCTCGCGGGTGCACACAGATACGCAGTATTTT
TRBD2,.,16,TRBJ2-7,TRBV29-1,CSVEPFGEGGTYEQYF,TGCAGCGTTGAACCCTTTGGGGAGGGAGGTACCTACGAGCAGTACTTC
TRBD1,.,14,TRBJ1-6,TRBV3-1,CASSQDRVASPLHF,TGTGCCAGCAGCCAGGACAGGGTAGCTTCACCCCTCCACTTT
.,.,12,TRBJ2-1,TRBV7-9,CASSLVEREQFF,TGTGCCAGCAGCTTAGTCGAGCGGGAGCAGTTCTTC
.,.,15,TRBJ2-6,TRBV6-5,CASRTTAQGANVLTF,TGTGCCAGCAGGACGACAGCTCAGGGGGCCAACGTCCTGACTTTC
TRBD1,.,12,TRBJ1-1,TRBV14,CASSPGQVEAFF,TGTGCCAGCAGCCCGGGACAGGTTGAAGCTTTCTTT
TRBD2,.,14,TRBJ2-7,TRBV29-1,CSVEFGTISSEQYF,TGCAGCGTTGAATTCGGGACTATCTCCTCCGAGCAGTACTTC
.,.,12,TRBJ2-7,TRBV7-9,CASSLAGDEQYF,TGTGCCAGCAGTTTGGCCGGGGACGAGCAGTACTTC
.,.,13,TRBJ1-2,TRBV29-1,CSVEEGTYYGYTF,TGCAGCGTTGAAGAAGGAACGTACTATGGCTACACCTTC
.,.,11,TRBJ1-2,TRBV5-8,CASSDGYGYTF,TGTGCCAGCAGCGATGGTTATGGCTACACCTTC
.,.,14,TRBJ1-2,TRBV27,CASSFARRGYGYTF,TGTGCCAGCAGTTTCGCCAGGAGGGGCTATGGCTACACCTTC
TRBD1,.,13,TRBJ1-2,TRBV12-3/TRBV12-4,CASSPPGGEGYTF,TGTGCCAGCAGTCCTCCAGGGGGTGAAGGCTACACCTTC
.,.,14,TRBJ1-1,TRBV3-1,CASSQDRTFVEAFF,TGTGCCAGCAGCCAGGACAGAACATTTGTTGAAGCTTTCTTT
TRBD1,.,13,TRBJ2-7,TRBV20-1,CSAPGTDSYEQYF,TGCAGTGCCCCGGGGACAGATTCCTACGAGCAGTACTTC
TRBD1,.,15,TRBJ2-7,TRBV4-1,CASSRGQGGAYEQYF,TGCGCCAGCAGCCGAGGACAGGGGGGAGCCTACGAGCAGTACTTC
TRBD1,.,15,TRBJ1-5,TRBV19,CASSPRDSYNQPQHF,TGTGCCAGTAGCCCCCGGGACAGCTACAATCAGCCCCAGCATTTT
.,.,13,TRBJ2-5,TRBV12-3/TRBV12-4,CASRTPSEGTQYF,TGTGCCAGCAGAACCCCTAGCGAGGGGACCCAGTACTTC
.,.,15,TRBJ1-1,TRBV4-1,CASSQGRGLDTEAFF,TGCGCCAGCAGCCAAGGAAGGGGCCTTGACACTGAAGCTTTCTTT
TRBD1,.,15,TRBJ1-1,TRBV19,CASSETGTGNTEAFF,TGTGCCAGTAGTGAAACCGGGACAGGGAACACTGAAGCTTTCTTT
.,.,15,TRBJ2-6,TRBV6-6,CASSLQDSGANVLTF,TGTGCCAGCAGTTTACAGGATTCTGGGGCCAACGTCCTGACTTTC
.,.,16,TRBJ2-3,TRBV3-1,CASSQPGGLGTDTQYF,TGTGCCAGCAGCCAACCCGGGGGGCTCGGCACAGATACGCAGTATTTT
TRBD2,.,14,TRBJ2-5,TRBV15,CATSFTSGEETQYF,TGTGCCACCAGCTTCACTAGCGGGGAAGAGACCCAGTACTTC
TRBD1,.,19,TRBJ2-2,TRBV12-3/TRBV12-4,CASRLTTGENYANTGELFF,TGTGCCAGCAGGCTAACGACAGGGGAGAATTACGCGAACACCGGGGAGCTGTTTTTT
TRBD1,.,17,TRBJ1-1,TRBV20-1,CSARDTPDRGFGTEAFF,TGCAGTGCTAGAGACACCCCGGACAGGGGATTTGGCACTGAAGCTTTCTTT
.,.,13,TRBJ2-1,TRBV30,CAWSEVSYNEQFF,TGTGCCTGGAGTGAGGTCTCCTACAATGAGCAGTTCTTC
.,.,12,TRBJ1-1,TRBV29-1,CSVVAANTEAFF,TGCAGCGTTGTGGCAGCGAACACTGAAGCTTTCTTT
.,.,16,TRBJ1-1,TRBV25-1,CASSEWAGKSDTEAFF,TGTGCCAGCAGTGAATGGGCAGGGAAAAGTGACACTGAAGCTTTCTTT
.,.,15,TRBJ2-5,TRBV11-2,CASSLTRGAQETQYF,TGTGCCAGCAGCCTCACTAGAGGGGCACAAGAGACCCAGTACTTC
.,.,13,TRBJ1-4,TRBV15,CATSRGEGEKLFF,TGTGCCACCAGCAGAGGGGAGGGCGAAAAACTGTTTTTT
.,.,15,TRBJ2-6,TRBV5-1,CASSHGVSGANVLTF,TGCGCCAGCAGCCACGGAGTCTCTGGGGCCAACGTCCTGACTTTC
TRBD2,.,17,TRBJ2-2,TRBV5-1,CASRGGLAGVLTGELFF,TGCGCCAGCAGAGGGGGACTAGCGGGGGTCCTAACCGGGGAGCTGTTTTTT
.,.,15,TRBJ2-5,TRBV4-1,CASTGDSPQGETQYF,TGCGCCAGCACTGGAGACAGCCCGCAAGGAGAGACCCAGTACTTC
.,.,19,TRBJ2-6,TRBV24-1,CATSDRLGTLASGANVLTF,TGTGCCACCAGTGATCGACTGGGGACATTGGCCTCTGGGGCCAACGTCCTGACTTTC
.,.,15,TRBJ2-6,TRBV2,CASRLGEAGANVLTF,TGTGCCAGCAGGTTAGGGGAAGCTGGGGCCAACGTCCTGACTTTC
.,.,13,TRBJ1-2,TRBV3-1,CASSQGQVDGYTF,TGTGCCAGCAGCCAGGGCCAGGTCGACGGCTACACCTTC
.,.,13,TRBJ1-5,TRBV9,CASSVTTAQPQHF,TGTGCCAGCAGCGTTACGACTGCTCAGCCCCAGCATTTT
.,.,13,TRBJ1-2,TRBV4-1,CASSQPGGGGYTF,TGCGCCAGCAGCCAACCCGGAGGTGGTGGCTACACCTTC
TRBD1,.,13,TRBJ1-2,TRBV6-5,CASSFGTADGYTF,TGTGCCAGCAGTTTCGGGACAGCAGATGGCTACACCTTC
.,.,13,TRBJ1-1,TRBV29-1,CSVDPQTVTEAFF,TGCAGCGTTGACCCCCAAACCGTCACTGAAGCTTTCTTT
TRBD2,.,15,TRBJ2-7,TRBV9,CASSPSSGEPYEQYF,TGTGCCAGCAGCCCCAGTAGCGGGGAGCCCTACGAGCAGTACTTC